This entry lists 7 T cell receptor beta chains sequenced from one sample in a study of blood T cell repertoires in COVID-19. TCRdb keeps only in-frame clones here, not all; method: immunoSEQ multiplex PCR. Found here are some 240,000 clones, 75% to 85% of them singletons; the top ten hold 13%. The sequencing sample was made of peripheral blood. These TCRs come from a human donor in a cohort sampled during active COVID-19.

The chain has TRBV11-2 and TRBJ2-3; 8 bases fit TRBD2. V lost 3 bases to trimming and J lost 5 bases; unmatched junction nucleotides: 7. The CDR3 length is 15 residues. Germline CDR1 SGHAT, CDR2 FQNNGV. The CDR3 here is CASSFAGGLVDTQYF. Here the CDR3 DNA reads TGTGCCAGCAGCTTCGCGGGGGGCCTGGTAGATACGCAGTATTTT.

This clone was recorded only once. This chain uses TRBV9 with TRBJ2-3; D is perhaps TRBD1 (6 bases). The germline CDR1 and CDR2 sequences are SGDLS and YYNGEE. The V and J ends lost 3 bases and 2 bases respectively, with 19 bases between them. This CDR3 is built from 17 residues. The CDR3 reads CASSGWERGTFTDTQYF. CDR3 in DNA: TGTGCCAGCAGCGGGTGGGAAAGGGGGACCTTCACAGATACGCAGTATTTT.

The chain couples TRBV7-2 to TRBJ2-3, with TRBD2 as a possible D gene (6 bases). The V gene lost 4 bases and the J gene lost 3 bases, with 14 bases spanning the gap. Looked up from germline, CDR1 is SGHTA and CDR2 is FQGNSA. The CDR3 loop spans 15 amino acids. The CDR3 sequence is CASSSRIGGTDTQYF. CDR3 DNA sequence: TGTGCCAGCAGCTCTCGCATCGGGGGAACAGATACGCAGTATTTT.

CDR3 DNA sequence: TGTGCCAGCGCCGACAGGACGTCTGAAGCTTTCTTT. Protein: CASADRTSEAFF. The J gene is TRBJ1-1, the V gene TRBV19, with a possible D match to TRBD1 (6 bases). There are 12 residues in the CDR3. CDR1 is LNHDA and CDR2 is SQIVND in the germline V gene (reference sequence). V was cut by 9 bases and J by 6 bases, with 14 bases left in between.

The chain has TRBV2 and TRBJ2-3; 7 nucleotides line up with TRBD1. Germline lookup yields CDR1 SNHLY and CDR2 FYNNEI. With 6 bases clipped from V and 2 bases from J, the junction kept 11 bases outside the gene matches. The CDR3 is 16 amino acids. The CDR3 spells CASRRSSGTATDTQYF. The CDR3 DNA follows: TGTGCCAGCAGGAGGAGCTCCGGGACAGCCACAGATACGCAGTATTTT.

The genes are TRBV6-5 and TRBJ1-5; D call uncertain. Germline assignment: CDR1 MNHEY and CDR2 SVGAGI. The V and J ends lost 4 bases and 6 bases respectively, with 19 bases between them. The CDR3 is 16 amino acids. The CDR3: CASSSGMMGIGQPQHF. The DNA for the CDR3 is TGTGCCAGCAGTTCCGGGATGATGGGCATCGGTCAGCCCCAGCATTTT.

This clone was counted a few times. The chain couples TRBV7-6 to TRBJ1-5; the D gene is possibly TRBD1 (5 bases). Trimming cost V 3 bases and J 4 bases, with 13 bases left between them. Germline V lookup: CDR1 SGHVS, CDR2 FNYEAQ. The CDR3 loop spans 15 amino acids. Here the CDR3 reads CASSFGQGENQPQHF. The CDR3 DNA follows: TGTGCCAGCAGCTTTGGCCAGGGCGAGAATCAGCCCCAGCATTTT. Full variable domain (missing parts from reference TRBV7-6 and TRBJ1-5): GAGVSQSPRYKVTKRGQDVALRCDPISGHVSLYWYRQALGQGPEFLTYFNYEAQQDKSGLPNDRFSAERPEGSISTLTIQRTEQRDSAMYRCASSFGQGENQPQHFGDGTRLSIL.